These 3 T cell receptor beta chains were sequenced from one sample in a study of CD4 T cells in relation to SARS-CoV-2 and coronaviruses. Produced via immunoSEQ multiplex PCR; TCRdb's table is partial and in-frame only. The table shows about 19,000 clones, with over 70% occurring only once. Unexposed donor CD4+ T cells date from 2011-2018, before the COVID-19 pandemic. The cells were cultured for roughly 11 days before CD4+ T cells were isolated. For these receptors, no antigen is known. Source material: CD4+ T cells from PBMCs, cultured in vitro. Receptor source: a human donor in good health.

The V gene is TRBV19, the J gene TRBJ1-5; possible D gene TRBD1, 5 bases. The CDR3 is made up of 15 amino acids. V was shortened by 5 bases and J by 4 bases, with 15 bases between the two germline ends. CDR1 and CDR2 from the germline V gene are LNHDA and SQIVND (reference sequence). The CDR3 nucleotides are TGTGCCAGTAGTCTTCTTGGGGGTACGAATCAGCCCCAGCATTTT. It translates to CASSLLGGTNQPQHF.

V and J are TRBV27 and TRBJ1-2; 8 bases line up with TRBD1. Germline-derived CDR1 and CDR2 are MNHEY and SMNVEV (reference sequence). The CDR3 runs 16 residues. V lost 2 bases to trimming and J lost 5 bases; unmatched junction nucleotides: 10. CDR3 region: CASSLANSGGRYGYTF. CDR3 DNA: TGTGCCAGCAGTTTAGCCAACTCAGGGGGCAGGTATGGCTACACCTTC.

The chain combines TRBV7-3 with TRBJ1-3; D might be TRBD1 (6 bases). This CDR3 is 14 amino acids long. Germline V gene data show CDR1 as SGHTA and CDR2 as FQGTGA. Trimming shortened V by 5 bases and J by 3 bases, and 11 bases separated the two germline ends. CDR3 protein: CASSRGGLGNTIYF. CDR3 DNA: TGTGCCAGCAGCAGGGGGGGACTTGGAAACACCATATATTTT.